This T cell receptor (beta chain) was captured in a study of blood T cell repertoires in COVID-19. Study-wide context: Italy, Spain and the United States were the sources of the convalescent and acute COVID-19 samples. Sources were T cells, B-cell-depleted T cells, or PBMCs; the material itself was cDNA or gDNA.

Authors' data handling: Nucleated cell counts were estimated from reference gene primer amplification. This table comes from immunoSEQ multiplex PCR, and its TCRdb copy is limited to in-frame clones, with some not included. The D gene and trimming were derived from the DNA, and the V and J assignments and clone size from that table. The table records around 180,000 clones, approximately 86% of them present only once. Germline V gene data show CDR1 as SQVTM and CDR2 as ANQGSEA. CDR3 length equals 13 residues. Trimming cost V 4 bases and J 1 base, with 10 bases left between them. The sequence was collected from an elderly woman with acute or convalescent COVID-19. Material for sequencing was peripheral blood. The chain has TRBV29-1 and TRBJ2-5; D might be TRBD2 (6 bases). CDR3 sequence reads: CSVGRGSQETQYF. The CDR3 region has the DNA TGCAGCGTTGGACGGGGGTCCCAAGAGACCCAGTACTTC.